Listed below are T cell receptor beta chains from one sample, sequenced in a study of tumor and adjacent non-tumor tissue in lung cancer. TCRdb ran MiXCR on the multiplex PCR reads and lists one entry per CDR3 protein. The sample records about 50,000 distinct CDR3 sequences, 60% to 80% being singletons. What was sequenced was distant non-tumor lung tissue. These receptors all stem from a woman in her sixties with non-small cell lung cancer. The CDR3 runs from the conserved cysteine through the conserved F or W. The D gene is left open where the match is weak. Only part of the rows carry a size: once, few, many, or a class if the clone is expanded.

len: 19; abundance: .; d_gene: .; v_gene: TRBV6-5; j_gene: TRBJ2-5; CDR3aa: CASSYSSVLGGSRKETQYF; CDR3nt: TGTGCCAGCAGTTACTCGAGTGTGTTGGGCGGCAGCCGGAAAGAGACCCAGTACTTC
len: 13; abundance: .; d_gene: .; v_gene: TRBV4-2; j_gene: TRBJ1-1; CDR3aa: CARRQDRDTEAFF; CDR3nt: TGTGCCAGGAGGCAGGACCGGGACACTGAAGCTTTCTTT
len: 17; abundance: few; d_gene: .; v_gene: TRBV4-3; j_gene: TRBJ2-3; CDR3aa: CASSLLYSDHAGDTQYF; CDR3nt: TGCGCCAGTAGCCTCTTATACAGCGACCATGCCGGAGATACGCAGTATTTT
len: 14; abundance: .; d_gene: TRBD1; v_gene: TRBV12-3/TRBV12-4; j_gene: TRBJ2-1; CDR3aa: CASGSGTGLHEQFF; CDR3nt: TGTGCCAGCGGGTCCGGGACAGGTTTACATGAGCAGTTTTTC
len: 14; abundance: .; d_gene: .; v_gene: TRBV4-1; j_gene: TRBJ1-1; CDR3aa: CASSEVVRNTEAFF; CDR3nt: TGCGCCAGCAGCGAAGTCGTGAGGAACACTGAAGCTTTCTTT
len: 13; abundance: .; d_gene: .; v_gene: TRBV29-1; j_gene: TRBJ1-1; CDR3aa: CSVRKQTGSETFF; CDR3nt: TGCAGCGTTCGAAAACAAACAGGGTCTGAAACTTTCTTT
len: 12; abundance: once; d_gene: TRBD2; v_gene: TRBV12-3/TRBV12-4; j_gene: TRBJ2-4; CDR3aa: CAGSPGLAGLCF; CDR3nt: TGTGCCGGCAGCCCGGGACTAGCGGGATTGTGCTTC
len: 13; abundance: .; d_gene: .; v_gene: TRBV6-2/TRBV6-3; j_gene: TRBJ1-1; CDR3aa: CASNPGPNTEALF; CDR3nt: TGTGCCAGCAATCCGGGACCAAACACTGAAGCTCTCTTT
len: 13; abundance: .; d_gene: .; v_gene: TRBV10-3; j_gene: TRBJ1-1; CDR3aa: CAIKWGLWTEAFF; CDR3nt: TGTGCCATCAAATGGGGTCTATGGACTGAAGCTTTCTTT
len: 15; abundance: .; d_gene: TRBD1; v_gene: TRBV4-1; j_gene: TRBJ1-4; CDR3aa: CARSQTGTTNEKLFF; CDR3nt: TGCGCCAGGAGCCAGACAGGGACAACTAATGAAAAACTGTTCTTT
len: 12; abundance: .; d_gene: .; v_gene: TRBV29-1; j_gene: TRBJ1-1; CDR3aa: CSVKVRDTEAFF; CDR3nt: TGTAGCGTCAAGGTCAGGGATACTGAAGCTTTCTTT
len: 16; abundance: few; d_gene: TRBD2; v_gene: TRBV28; j_gene: TRBJ2-1; CDR3aa: CASSLGGIAGGLGQFF; CDR3nt: TGTGCCAGCAGTTTAGGCGGGATAGCGGGGGGTTTGGGGCAGTTCTTC
len: 14; abundance: once; d_gene: TRBD1; v_gene: TRBV4-1; j_gene: TRBJ2-7; CDR3aa: CASSQSGTVHGQYF; CDR3nt: TGCGCCAGCAGCCAGTCTGGGACAGTTCACGGGCAGTACTTC
len: 14; abundance: .; d_gene: .; v_gene: TRBV12-3/TRBV12-4; j_gene: TRBJ2-7; CDR3aa: CASGNWGFSYEQYF; CDR3nt: TGTGCCAGCGGTAATTGGGGGTTCTCCTACGAGCAGTACTTC